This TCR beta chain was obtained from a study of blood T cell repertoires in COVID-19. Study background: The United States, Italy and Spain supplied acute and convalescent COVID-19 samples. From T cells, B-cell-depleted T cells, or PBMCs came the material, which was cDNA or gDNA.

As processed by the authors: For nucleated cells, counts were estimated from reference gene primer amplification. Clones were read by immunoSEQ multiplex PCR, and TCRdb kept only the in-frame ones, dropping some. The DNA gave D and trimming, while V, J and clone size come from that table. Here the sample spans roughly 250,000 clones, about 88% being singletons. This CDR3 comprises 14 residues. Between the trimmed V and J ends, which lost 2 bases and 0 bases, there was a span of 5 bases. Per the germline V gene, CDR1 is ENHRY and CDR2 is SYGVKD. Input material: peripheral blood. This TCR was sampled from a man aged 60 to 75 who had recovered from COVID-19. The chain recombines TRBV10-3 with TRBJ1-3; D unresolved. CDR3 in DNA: TGTGCCATCAGTGAGGAGGCCTCTGGAAACACCATATATTTT. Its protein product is CAISEEASGNTIYF.